Shown below are 4 T cell receptor beta chains from a single sample sequenced in a study of T cell repertoires in cytomegalovirus infection. Their specific antigens are unknown. TCRdb re-called the reads through MiXCR, storing one row per CDR3 protein. The sample consists of about 770,000 distinct CDR3 sequences, almost 30% of them appearing once. The sample here was cultured CD8+ T cells from PBMCs, taken from culture after CMV antigen stimulation. These receptors all come from a human donor in good health (CMV status not recorded). Some clones in this sample may be carry-over from other donors' samples.

This clonotype was recorded many times. The V and J genes are TRBV7-9 and TRBJ1-4; no firm D call. Trimming pared 1 base from V and 7 bases from J, leaving 16 bases between. The germline gives CDR1 SEHNR, CDR2 FQNEAQ (reference sequence). The CDR3 is made up of 16 amino acids. This chain's CDR3 is CASSLGLRQTPEKLFF. The CDR3 region has the DNA TGTGCCAGCAGCTTAGGCCTTCGGCAGACGCCTGAAAAACTGTTTTTT.

This clonotype was observed at least ten times. This sequence joins TRBV6-5 and TRBJ2-1, with 12 bases that match TRBD2. This CDR3 contains 15 residues. CDR1 and CDR2 from the germline V gene are MNHEY and SVGAGI. V dropped 2 bases and J dropped 7; count of bases not matched to a gene: 3. DNA for the CDR3: TGTGCCAGCAGTTACCTAGCGGGGGGGCCAAATGAGCAGTTCTTC. Translation: CASSYLAGGPNEQFF.

This clonotype appeared many times. The rearrangement joins TRBV19 to TRBJ1-1; 9 bases agree with TRBD1. With 7 bases clipped from V and 7 bases from J, the junction kept 10 bases outside the gene matches. In germline, CDR1 is LNHDA, CDR2 SQIVND (reference sequence). CDR3 length equals 14 residues. CDR3 nucleotides: TGTGCCAGTAATCCAGGACAGGGGTACTTTGAAGCTTTCTTT. This translates into CASNPGQGYFEAFF.

V gene TRBV27 combines with J gene TRBJ2-7, with TRBD2 matching over 7 bases. The CDR3 spans 14 residues. With 7 bases clipped from V and 1 base from J, the junction kept 7 bases outside the gene matches. Germline-derived CDR1 and CDR2 are MNHEY and SMNVEV (reference sequence). The CDR3 loop is CASKSGGSSYEQYF. DNA for the CDR3: TGTGCCAGCAAGTCCGGGGGGAGTTCCTACGAGCAGTACTTC.